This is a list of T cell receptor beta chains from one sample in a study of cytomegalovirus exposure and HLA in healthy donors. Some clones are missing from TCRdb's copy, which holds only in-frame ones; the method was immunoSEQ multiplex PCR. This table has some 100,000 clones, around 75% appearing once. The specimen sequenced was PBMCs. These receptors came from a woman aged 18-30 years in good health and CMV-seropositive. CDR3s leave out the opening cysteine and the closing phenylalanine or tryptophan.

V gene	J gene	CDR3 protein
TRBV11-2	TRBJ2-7	ASSGGLQFPSNYEQY
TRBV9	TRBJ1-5	ASGRGLGQPQH
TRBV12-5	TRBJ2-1	ASGLGQGNEQF
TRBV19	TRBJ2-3	ASTTSGGTDTQY
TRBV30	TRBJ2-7	AWRPGTALNEQY
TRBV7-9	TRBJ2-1	ASSRFLPGGNDEQF
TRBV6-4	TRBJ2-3	ASSERTGGTDTQY
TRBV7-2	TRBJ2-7	ASSLGAGGPAYEQY
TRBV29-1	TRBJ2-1	SVEGMDSLYNEQF
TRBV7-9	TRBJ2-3	ASSSLMGEGTTDTQY
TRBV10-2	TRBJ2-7	ASSETVLY
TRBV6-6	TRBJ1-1	ASEKGVNTEAF
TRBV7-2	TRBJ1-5	ASSLDGRGSNQPQH
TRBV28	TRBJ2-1	ASRPRDRGEYYEQF
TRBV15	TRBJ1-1	ATSSDRAGTEAF
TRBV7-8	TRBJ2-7	ASSLAPSRQGFSYEQY
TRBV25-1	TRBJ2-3	ASSLLAGADTQY
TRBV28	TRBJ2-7	ASSAGAEKLYEQY
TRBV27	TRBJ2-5	ASSTRQGGWETQY
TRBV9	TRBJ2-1	ASSPWGEYNEQF
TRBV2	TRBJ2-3	ATKTSGDSTDTQY
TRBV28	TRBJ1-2	ASTLSPGGDYGYT
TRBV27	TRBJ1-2	ASSFGLGGHMPNYGYT
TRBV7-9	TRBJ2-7	ASSPPGLAGEQY
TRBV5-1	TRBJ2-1	ASSGGGLAGNEQF
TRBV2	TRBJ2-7	ASSEAYPTVSYEQY
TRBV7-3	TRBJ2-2	ASSATTSGRIAGELF
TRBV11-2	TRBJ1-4	ASSLDLGTADGKLF
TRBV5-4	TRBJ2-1	ASSLASEQF
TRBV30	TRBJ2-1	AWSEDGVSGTIWDEQF
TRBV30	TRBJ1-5	AWSTGQGRQPQH
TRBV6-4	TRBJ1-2	ASSDGGYGYT
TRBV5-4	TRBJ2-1	ASSSLRPGESSYNEQF
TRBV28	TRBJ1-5	ASTQPGRGGGQPQH
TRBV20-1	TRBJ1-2	SAINRDKDT
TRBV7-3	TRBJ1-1	ASSPPGLTGTEAF
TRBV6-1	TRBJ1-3	ASSEARGPTLSGNTIY
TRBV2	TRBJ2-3	ASSMSEITDTQY
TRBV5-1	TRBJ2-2	ASSPLVSAGGPGGELF
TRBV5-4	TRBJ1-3	ASSRRDSGNTIY
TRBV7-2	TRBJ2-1	ASEPRQGGNEQF
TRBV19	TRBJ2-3	ASRTSQRTDTQY
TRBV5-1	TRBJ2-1	ASSAGLAGAGEQF
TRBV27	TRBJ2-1	ASSTSLAARRNEQF
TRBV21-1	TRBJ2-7	ASSKVGRVSSYEQY
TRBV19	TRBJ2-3	ASSRQGAGDTQY
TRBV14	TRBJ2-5	ASSPLAGAREETQY
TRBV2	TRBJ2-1	ASRELAGVAYGDEQF
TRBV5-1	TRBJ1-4	ASSLSQGSNEKLF
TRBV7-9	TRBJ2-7	ASSLEGRGYEQY
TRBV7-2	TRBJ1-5	ASSQTGERNQPQH
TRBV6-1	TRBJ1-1	ASSEDRDSEAF
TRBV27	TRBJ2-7	ASSSGVWQY